The TCR beta chain described here comes from a study of control samples from healthy donors and cancer patients (dated by TCRdb to 2020 to 2021). Libraries came from the immunoSEQ multiplex PCR assay. TCRdb re-hosts the immuneACCESS table, in-frame sequences only. Its copies lack some clones; in the studies checked, an unresolved V gene accounts for under half of them, and the cause for the rest is not known. The sample profile shows more than 140,000 clones; under 95% of them were found once. The ten largest clones take up under 9% of the sample. Spanning cysteine to phenylalanine, the CDR3 consists of 14 amino acids. This entry keeps only the CDR3 DNA: 42 bases, framed from base 1. Ends trimmed: V by 4 bases, J by 6 bases; bases unmatched to a gene: 10. Via the germline V gene (reference sequence), CDR1 is SGHNT and CDR2 YYREEE. In the case of this clone: Its antigen is still unknown. The sample holds no much larger clone one base away, and base qualities are not on file.

This sequence uses TRBV5-4 and TRBJ2-7; 7 bases in the middle match TRBD2. The material sequenced was blood. The source is a man aged 18 to 35 in good health. The CDR3 is CASSLGLEAGEQYF. The DNA reads as follows: TGTGCCAGCAGCCTTGGACTAGAGGCGGGCGAGCAGTACTTC.